This T cell receptor beta chain was identified during a study of blood T cell repertoires in COVID-19. Study context: The United States, Italy and Spain supplied acute and convalescent COVID-19 samples.

Produced via immunoSEQ multiplex PCR; TCRdb's table is partial and in-frame only. The data contain more than 150,000 clones, approximately 86% of them singletons. Germline V gene sequence: CDR1 SNHLY, CDR2 FYNNEI. CDR3 size: 15 residues. V was shortened by 2 bases and J by 10 bases, with 18 bases between the two germline ends. This chain connects TRBV2 to TRBJ2-1, with D perhaps TRBD1 (6 bases). The sequence was obtained from a man in his sixties with COVID-19, enrolled during active disease. Sequencing input: peripheral blood. The CDR3 is CASSERAGVVMEQFF. As DNA, the CDR3 is TGTGCCAGCAGTGAAAGGGCAGGGGTGGTGATGGAGCAGTTCTTC. Complete variable domain (other parts from reference TRBV2 and TRBJ2-1): EPEVTQTPSHQVTQMGQEVILRCVPISNHLYFYWYRQILGQKVEFLVSFYNNEISEKSEIFDDQFSVERPDGSNFTLKIRSTKLEDSAMYFCASSERAGVVMEQFFGPGTRLTVL.